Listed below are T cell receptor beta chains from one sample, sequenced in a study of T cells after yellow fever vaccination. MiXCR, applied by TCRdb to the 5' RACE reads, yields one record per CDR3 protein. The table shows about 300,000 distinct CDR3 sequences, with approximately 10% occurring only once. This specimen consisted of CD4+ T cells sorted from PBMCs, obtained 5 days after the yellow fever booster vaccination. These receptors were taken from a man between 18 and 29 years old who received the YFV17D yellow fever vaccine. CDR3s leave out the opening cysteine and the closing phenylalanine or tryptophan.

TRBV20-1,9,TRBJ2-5,SLRGSETQY
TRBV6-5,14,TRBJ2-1,ASSLSSSGEYNEQF
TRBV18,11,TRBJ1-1,ASSHPVNTEAF
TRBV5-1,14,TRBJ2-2,ASSLVGSQNTGELF
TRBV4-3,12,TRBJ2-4,ASRPGLAKNIQY
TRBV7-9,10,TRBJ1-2,ASSLSIYGYT
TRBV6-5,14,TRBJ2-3,ASSYSSGAGRDTQY
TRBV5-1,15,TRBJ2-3,ASSPGTSWVLTDTQY
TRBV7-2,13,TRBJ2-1,ASSARGLARSEQF
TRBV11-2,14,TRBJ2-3,ASSFVGGGVRDTQY
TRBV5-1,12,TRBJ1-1,ASSLAVGNTEAF
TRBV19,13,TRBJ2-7,ASSTDGRAIYEQY
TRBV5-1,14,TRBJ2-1,ASSLDPLSAAPVQF
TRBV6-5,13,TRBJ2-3,ASSYRGSEADTQY
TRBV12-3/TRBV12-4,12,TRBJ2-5,ASTWTGGGETQY
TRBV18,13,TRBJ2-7,ASSPRGSGACEQY
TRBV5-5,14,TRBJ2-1,ASSDRGDGGFDEQF
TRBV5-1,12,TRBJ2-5,ASSVGQGSETQY
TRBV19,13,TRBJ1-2,ASRKGTDQSYGYT
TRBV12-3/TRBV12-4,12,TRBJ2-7,ASTSMTVSYEQY
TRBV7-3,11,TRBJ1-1,ASSSGGLTEAF
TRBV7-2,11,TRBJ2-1,ASSLPAGNEQF
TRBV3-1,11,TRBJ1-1,ASSQGNGRRAF
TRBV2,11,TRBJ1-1,ASSEFGRSGAF
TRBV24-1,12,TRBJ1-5,ATSGSASGQPQH
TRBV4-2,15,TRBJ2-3,ASSQVAGQGRQDTQY
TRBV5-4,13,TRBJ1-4,ASSPDGTGSEKLF
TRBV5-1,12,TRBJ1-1,ASSNPQGGTEAF
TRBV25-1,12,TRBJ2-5,ASSEGGGGETQY
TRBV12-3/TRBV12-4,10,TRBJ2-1,ASSPFGDEQF
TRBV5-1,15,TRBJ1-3,ASSSRGEPSSGNTIY
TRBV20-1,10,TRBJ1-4,SARVAGEKLF
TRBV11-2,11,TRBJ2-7,ASSLEGFSEQY
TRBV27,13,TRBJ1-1,ASSLSGTGGGEAF
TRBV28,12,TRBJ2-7,ASWGGAEKNEQY
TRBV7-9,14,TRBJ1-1,ASSLGVSSDATEAF
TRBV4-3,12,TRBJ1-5,ASSQGRGDQPQH
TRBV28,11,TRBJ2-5,ASSSPNGETQY
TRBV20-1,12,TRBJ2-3,SARALGVGDTQY
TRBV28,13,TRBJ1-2,ASSSPGQGYYGYT
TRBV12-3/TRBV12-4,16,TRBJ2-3,ASSYPLTSGGAGDTQY
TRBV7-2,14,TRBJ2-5,ASSLTGFGGRETQY
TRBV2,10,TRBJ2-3,ASSPTQDTQY
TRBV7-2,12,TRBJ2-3,ASSERGDTDTQY
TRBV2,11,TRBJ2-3,ASTLESGDTQY
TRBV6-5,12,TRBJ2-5,ASSPTRVEETQY
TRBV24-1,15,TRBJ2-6,AAQRGGSSSGANVLT
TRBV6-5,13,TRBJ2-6,AIGQGYTGANVLT
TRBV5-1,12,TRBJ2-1,ASSLSRGLDEQF
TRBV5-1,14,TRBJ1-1,ASSHGTGGRNTEAF
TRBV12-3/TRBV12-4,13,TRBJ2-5,ASSLARSAGETQY
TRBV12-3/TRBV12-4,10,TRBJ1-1,ASKTRDTEAF
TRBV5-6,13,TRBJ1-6,ASSRYGTGESPLH
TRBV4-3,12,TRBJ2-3,ASSPLSYPGAQY
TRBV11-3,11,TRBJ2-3,ASSLSRADTQY
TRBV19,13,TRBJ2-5,ASSSWTAAQETQY
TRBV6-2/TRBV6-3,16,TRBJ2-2,ASSRDLTRVQDTGELF